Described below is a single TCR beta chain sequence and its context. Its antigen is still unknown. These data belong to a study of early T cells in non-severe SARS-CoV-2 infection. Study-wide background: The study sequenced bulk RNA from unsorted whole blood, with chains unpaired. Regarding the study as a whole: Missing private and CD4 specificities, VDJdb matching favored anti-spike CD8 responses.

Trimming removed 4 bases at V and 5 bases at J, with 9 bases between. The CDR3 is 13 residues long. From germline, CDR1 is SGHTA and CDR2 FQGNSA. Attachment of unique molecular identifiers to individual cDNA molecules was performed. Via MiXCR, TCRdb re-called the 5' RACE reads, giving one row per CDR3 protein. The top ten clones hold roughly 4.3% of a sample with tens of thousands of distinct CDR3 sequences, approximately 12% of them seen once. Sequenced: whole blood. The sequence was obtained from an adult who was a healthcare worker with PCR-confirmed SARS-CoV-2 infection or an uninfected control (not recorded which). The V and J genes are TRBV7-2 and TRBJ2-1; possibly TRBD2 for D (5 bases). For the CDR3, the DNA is TGTGCCAGCAGCTCCGGGATAAACAATGAGCAGTTCTTC. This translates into CASSSGINNEQFF.